This TCR beta chain was documented in a study of patients and donors after allogeneic stem cell transplantation. There are 15 residues in the CDR3. V was cut by 1 base and J by 0 bases, with 7 bases left in between. Germline V gene lookup returns CDR1 LGHDT and CDR2 YNNKEL (reference sequence). TCRdb analysed the RT-PCR reads with MiXCR anew, one entry per CDR3 protein. The table includes 900,000 to 1,000,000 distinct CDR3 sequences, approximately 18% detected once. Sequenced material: blood, either unsorted or a sorted T cell fraction (not recorded which). This receptor was obtained from a human donor who was either an allogeneic HSCT recipient or a stem cell or donor lymphocyte infusion donor (not recorded which). It is not recorded whose cells these are; they may come from a transplant donor. The chain combines TRBV3-1 with TRBJ2-4; D unresolved. CDR3 sequence reads: CASSQGEVAKNIQYF. Here the CDR3 DNA reads TGTGCCAGCAGCCAAGGCGAGGTAGCCAAAAACATTCAGTACTTC.